The rows below give T cell receptor beta chains drawn from one sample of a study of T-cell reconstitution after alpha-beta-depleted transplantation in children. TCRdb reprocessed the PCR reads with MiXCR, giving one entry per CDR3 protein. The table includes 350,000 to 400,000 distinct CDR3 sequences, 13% detected once. The source material was PBMCs, sampled from the stem cell graft. Receptor source: a human donor who donated a stem cell graft to a child with Fanconi anemia. CDR3s include the opening cysteine and the closing phenylalanine or tryptophan. The D gene is left open where the match is weak. The size entry is marked missing in some rows and otherwise reads once, few, many or a size class.

CDR3aa	CDR3nt	d_gene	len	abundance	v_gene	j_gene
CASSRGGSVADTQYF	TGTGCCAGCAGCCGAGGGGGCAGCGTGGCAGATACGCAGTATTTT	TRBD1	15	many	TRBV11-2	TRBJ2-3
CASSLVDDEKLFF	TGCGCCAGCAGCTTGGTTGACGATGAAAAACTGTTTTTT	.	13	many	TRBV5-1	TRBJ1-4
CASSLGGPREQFF	TGTGCCAGCAGCTTAGGCGGCCCCCGTGAGCAGTTCTTC	.	13	.	TRBV7-2	TRBJ2-1
CASSLLGTQQETQYF	TGCGCCAGCAGCTTGTTAGGGACCCAACAAGAGACCCAGTACTTC	.	15	once	TRBV5-1	TRBJ2-5
CASSLVAQTNTGELFF	TGTGCCAGCAGCTTAGTAGCCCAGACCAACACCGGGGAGCTGTTTTTT	.	16	few	TRBV7-2	TRBJ2-2
CSATDRSYEQYF	TGCAGTGCTACGGACAGGTCGTACGAGCAGTACTTC	TRBD1	12	few	TRBV20-1	TRBJ2-7
CASGRGNNQPQHF	TGTGCCAGCGGGAGGGGAAACAATCAGCCCCAGCATTTT	.	13	few	TRBV27	TRBJ1-5
CASSLGAHQYF	TGTGCCAGCAGCTTGGGGGCTCACCAGTACTTC	.	11	few	TRBV7-9	TRBJ2-5
CASSPEGNVGTEAFF	TGTGCCAGCTCACCAGAAGGCAACGTAGGCACTGAAGCTTTCTTT	.	15	.	TRBV18	TRBJ1-1
CASSPRPARSYNEQFF	TGTGCCAGCAGCCCCCGGCCGGCTCGCTCCTACAATGAGCAGTTCTTC	.	16	.	TRBV7-2	TRBJ2-1
CASSPTLNPNYGYTF	TGTGCCAGCAGCCCTACGTTGAACCCAAACTATGGCTACACCTTC	.	15	few	TRBV9	TRBJ1-2
CASSLVVPAGETQYF	TGCGCCAGCAGCTTGGTCGTCCCGGCGGGGGAGACCCAGTACTTC	.	15	.	TRBV5-1	TRBJ2-5
CAWIAGQTNTGELFF	TGTGCCTGGATTGCGGGACAGACGAACACCGGGGAGCTGTTTTTT	.	15	few	TRBV30	TRBJ2-2
CSPIDETGDNEQFF	TGTTCACCAATAGACGAGACAGGGGACAATGAGCAGTTCTTC	TRBD1	14	few	TRBV7-9	TRBJ2-1
CSVDGGAETQYF	TGCAGCGTTGATGGGGGTGCGGAGACCCAGTACTTC	.	12	many	TRBV29-1	TRBJ2-5
CSASPDSPLNTEAFF	TGCAGTGCTAGCCCGGACAGCCCCTTGAACACTGAAGCTTTCTTT	.	15	many	TRBV20-1	TRBJ1-1
CASSFGTLVYNEQFF	TGTGCCAGCAGCTTTGGGACACTAGTCTACAATGAGCAGTTCTTC	.	15	few	TRBV11-3	TRBJ2-1
CASSWSLLGAEEYF	TGCGCCAGCAGCTGGTCCTTATTAGGGGCGGAGGAGTACTTC	.	14	few	TRBV5-1	TRBJ2-7
CASSANPSSGFPGELFF	TGTGCCAGCAGCGCAAACCCCTCTTCTGGCTTTCCCGGGGAGCTGTTTTTT	.	17	many	TRBV7-9	TRBJ2-2
CASSRDIPDTGELFF	TGTGCCAGCAGCAGGGACATTCCTGACACCGGGGAGCTGTTTTTT	.	15	many	TRBV7-6	TRBJ2-2
CASSMTGVISYEQYF	TGTGCCAGCAGCATGACAGGGGTGATATCCTACGAGCAGTACTTC	TRBD1	15	.	TRBV11-2	TRBJ2-7
CSARQPHATNEKLFF	TGCAGTGCTCGACAGCCCCATGCAACTAATGAAAAACTGTTTTTT	.	15	.	TRBV20-1	TRBJ1-4
CASSYRVDTEAFF	TGCGCCAGCAGCTACAGGGTAGACACTGAAGCTTTCTTT	.	13	.	TRBV5-1	TRBJ1-1
CASGLQGTGGNYGYTF	TGTGCCAGCGGGCTCCAAGGGACAGGGGGCAACTATGGCTACACCTTC	TRBD1	16	.	TRBV27	TRBJ1-2
CASSPAASAYEQYF	TGTGCCAGCAGCCCCGCGGCGTCAGCTTACGAGCAGTACTTC	.	14	.	TRBV7-2	TRBJ2-7
CASSYRGVDQPQHF	TGTGCCAGCAGTTACCGGGGGGTTGATCAGCCCCAGCATTTT	.	14	.	TRBV6-5	TRBJ1-5
CASSFNRGETQYF	TGTGCCAGCAGCTTTAACAGAGGAGAGACCCAGTACTTC	.	13	many	TRBV7-7	TRBJ2-5
CSASEGPTEAFF	TGCAGTGCTTCGGAGGGACCGACAGAAGCTTTCTTT	.	12	.	TRBV20-1	TRBJ1-1
CASSWGIGEDEQYF	TGTGCCAGCAGCTGGGGAATAGGGGAGGACGAGCAGTACTTC	.	14	few	TRBV5-4	TRBJ2-7
CATGQNPNYGYTF	TGTGCCACCGGACAGAACCCAAACTATGGCTACACCTTC	.	13	many	TRBV10-3	TRBJ1-2
CASSFSVEGKNQPQHF	TGTGCCAGCAGCTTCTCGGTTGAGGGAAAGAATCAGCCCCAGCATTTT	.	16	few	TRBV3-1	TRBJ1-5
CASSLDQGARTGELFF	TGTGCCAGCAGCCTTGATCAGGGGGCGCGAACCGGGGAGCTGTTTTTT	TRBD1	16	.	TRBV4-2	TRBJ2-2
CASSLEASTEAFF	TGCGCCAGCAGCTTGGAGGCAAGCACTGAAGCTTTCTTT	.	13	many	TRBV5-1	TRBJ1-1
CATSDPRAPQTEAFF	TGTGCCACCAGTGATCCCAGGGCTCCCCAGACTGAAGCTTTCTTT	.	15	many	TRBV24-1	TRBJ1-1
CASSSGVKGYTF	TGCGCCAGCAGCTCAGGGGTTAAGGGCTACACCTTC	.	12	few	TRBV5-1	TRBJ1-2
CASSLANRANTEAFF	TGTGCCAGCAGCTTAGCGAACAGGGCTAACACTGAAGCTTTCTTT	.	15	.	TRBV7-2	TRBJ1-1
CASSFLMNTGELFF	TGTGCCAGCAGCTTCCTGATGAACACCGGGGAGCTGTTTTTT	.	14	.	TRBV11-1	TRBJ2-2
CASSLGQGTGYTF	TGCGCCAGCAGCCTGGGACAGGGGACTGGCTACACCTTC	TRBD1	13	many	TRBV4-3	TRBJ1-2
CASSLDTYQPQHF	TGTGCCAGCAGCTTGGACACCTATCAACCCCAGCATTTT	.	13	.	TRBV12-3/TRBV12-4	TRBJ1-5
CASRPRLAEQETQYF	TGTGCCAGCAGACCGAGACTAGCGGAACAAGAGACCCAGTACTTC	TRBD2	15	.	TRBV5-4	TRBJ2-5
CSARDPSAVGSNQPQHF	TGCAGTGCTAGAGATCCGTCGGCAGTCGGTAGCAATCAGCCCCAGCATTTT	.	17	few	TRBV20-1	TRBJ1-5
CASSWTRGAYTGELFF	TGTGCCAGCAGCTGGACCAGGGGGGCCTACACCGGGGAGCTGTTTTTT	.	16	.	TRBV11-2	TRBJ2-2
CSARDEWGGELFF	TGCAGTGCTAGAGACGAGTGGGGCGGGGAGCTGTTTTTT	.	13	many	TRBV20-1	TRBJ2-2
CASRPGLGPQHF	TGTGCCAGCAGGCCCGGACTTGGGCCCCAGCATTTT	.	12	many	TRBV12-3/TRBV12-4	TRBJ1-5
CASSIDKGSQAFF	TGTGCCAGTAGTATAGATAAGGGTTCCCAAGCTTTCTTT	.	13	few	TRBV19	TRBJ1-1
CASSEQGAKGNTIYF	TGTGCCAGCAGCGAACAGGGGGCAAAGGGAAACACCATATATTTT	TRBD1	15	many	TRBV12-3/TRBV12-4	TRBJ1-3
CASSLTSGYYNEQFF	TGCGCCAGCAGTCTGACTAGCGGGTACTACAATGAGCAGTTCTTC	TRBD2	15	.	TRBV5-1	TRBJ2-1
CASSLGAGRGHGETQYF	TGTGCCAGCAGCTTAGGAGCGGGGAGGGGTCACGGTGAGACCCAGTACTTC	TRBD2	17	.	TRBV7-6	TRBJ2-5
CSARDARSYEQYF	TGCAGTGCTAGAGACGCCCGCTCCTACGAGCAGTACTTC	.	13	many	TRBV20-1	TRBJ2-7
CASSLVGQVRGNTIYF	TGTGCCAGCAGCTTGGTTGGACAGGTTAGAGGAAACACCATATATTTT	TRBD1	16	few	TRBV5-5	TRBJ1-3
CASSGHLQETQYF	TGTGCCAGCAGTGGACACCTCCAAGAGACCCAGTACTTC	.	13	many	TRBV12-3/TRBV12-4	TRBJ2-5